Listed below are T cell receptor beta chains from one sample, sequenced in a study of blood T cells in healthy people across ages. TCRdb re-derived calls from the 5' RACE reads in MiXCR, one entry per CDR3 protein. Among around 750,000 distinct CDR3 sequences listed, about 55% were seen once. Sequenced input: blood. The receptors derive from an elderly man in good health. Both conserved end residues are part of each CDR3. Fields, in order: D gene, V gene, clone size, J gene, CDR3 DNA, CDR3 protein. A D gene is named only where the DNA matches it firmly. Clone size is shown for a subset of rows, as once, few, many or a class of expanded clone.

d_call: NA; v_call: TRBV18; clone_size: NA; j_call: TRBJ2-7; cdr3_nt: TGTGCCAGCTCACCACGGAACGGCTACTACGAGCAGTACTTC; cdr3_aa: CASSPRNGYYEQYF
d_call: TRBD2; v_call: TRBV20-1; clone_size: few; j_call: TRBJ2-3; cdr3_nt: TGCAGTGCAAGCAAGGCGGGAGAAACAGATACGCAGTATTTT; cdr3_aa: CSASKAGETDTQYF
d_call: NA; v_call: TRBV12-3/TRBV12-4; clone_size: once; j_call: TRBJ2-1; cdr3_nt: TGTGCCAGCAGTTTATCCGCGCCTCTCCCTCCCGGTAATGAGCAGTTCTTC; cdr3_aa: CASSLSAPLPPGNEQFF
d_call: NA; v_call: TRBV15; clone_size: NA; j_call: TRBJ1-4; cdr3_nt: TGTGCCACCAGCAGAGCAGGGGCTAATGAAAAACTGTTTTTT; cdr3_aa: CATSRAGANEKLFF
d_call: TRBD2; v_call: TRBV4-1; clone_size: NA; j_call: TRBJ2-1; cdr3_nt: TGCGCCAGCAGCCAACGACTAGCAAGATCCTACAATGAGCAGTTCTTC; cdr3_aa: CASSQRLARSYNEQFF
d_call: TRBD1; v_call: TRBV7-2; clone_size: few; j_call: TRBJ1-2; cdr3_nt: TGTGCCAGCAGCTTCATGACAGGGAGTGGCTACACCTTC; cdr3_aa: CASSFMTGSGYTF
d_call: TRBD2; v_call: TRBV27; clone_size: NA; j_call: TRBJ2-1; cdr3_nt: TGTGCCAGCAGTTTACGTAGCGGGAGCGACAATGAGCAGTTCTTC; cdr3_aa: CASSLRSGSDNEQFF
d_call: TRBD2; v_call: TRBV25-1; clone_size: NA; j_call: TRBJ2-7; cdr3_nt: TGTGCCAGCACTCGCGGACTAGCGGGGACCTACGAGCAGTACTTC; cdr3_aa: CASTRGLAGTYEQYF
d_call: TRBD2; v_call: TRBV27; clone_size: few; j_call: TRBJ2-7; cdr3_nt: TGTGCCAGCAGTCCCCGGACTAGCGGGGGAGGTCACGAGCAGTACTTC; cdr3_aa: CASSPRTSGGGHEQYF
d_call: NA; v_call: TRBV12-3/TRBV12-4; clone_size: NA; j_call: TRBJ1-2; cdr3_nt: TGTGCCAGCAGTTCGTCAGGGGTTTTGGGCTACACCTTC; cdr3_aa: CASSSSGVLGYTF
d_call: NA; v_call: TRBV2; clone_size: NA; j_call: TRBJ2-1; cdr3_nt: TGTGCCAGCAGCGACACGGGACTTGACAATGAGCAGTTCTTC; cdr3_aa: CASSDTGLDNEQFF
d_call: NA; v_call: TRBV28; clone_size: many; j_call: TRBJ1-2; cdr3_nt: TGTGCCAGCAGTCTGATGACAGGTGGCTACACCTTC; cdr3_aa: CASSLMTGGYTF
d_call: TRBD1; v_call: TRBV5-1; clone_size: NA; j_call: TRBJ1-2; cdr3_nt: TGCGCCAGCAGCTTGCGGACAGGGCCCTATGGCTACACCTTC; cdr3_aa: CASSLRTGPYGYTF
d_call: NA; v_call: TRBV5-3; clone_size: NA; j_call: TRBJ1-1; cdr3_nt: TGTGCCAGAAGCTTCGGGACCAACCTGAACACTGAAGCTTTCTTT; cdr3_aa: CARSFGTNLNTEAFF
d_call: TRBD2; v_call: TRBV29-1; clone_size: NA; j_call: TRBJ2-7; cdr3_nt: TGCAGCGGAAGTGCACTAGCGGGAGAGGTTGAGCAGTACTTC; cdr3_aa: CSGSALAGEVEQYF
d_call: TRBD1; v_call: TRBV20-1; clone_size: few; j_call: TRBJ1-1; cdr3_nt: TGCAGTGCTCGAAGGACAGGGTTTGGTTTCTTT; cdr3_aa: CSARRTGFGFF
d_call: TRBD2; v_call: TRBV7-2; clone_size: NA; j_call: TRBJ2-7; cdr3_nt: TGTGCCAGCAGCGAGTTGGGGAGGGACGAGCAGTACTTC; cdr3_aa: CASSELGRDEQYF
d_call: NA; v_call: TRBV3-1; clone_size: few; j_call: TRBJ2-2; cdr3_nt: TGTGCCAGTCAGCGAGGGGGGACCACCGGGGAGCTGTTTTTT; cdr3_aa: CASQRGGTTGELFF
d_call: NA; v_call: TRBV14; clone_size: NA; j_call: TRBJ2-3; cdr3_nt: TGTGCCAGCAGCCAAGAGGCCTACACAGATACGCAGTATTTT; cdr3_aa: CASSQEAYTDTQYF
d_call: TRBD2; v_call: TRBV15; clone_size: NA; j_call: TRBJ2-1; cdr3_nt: TGTGCCACCAGCAGAAAAGGAGCGGGAGGGCGGGGGAGTGAGCAGTTCTTC; cdr3_aa: CATSRKGAGGRGSEQFF
d_call: NA; v_call: TRBV5-1; clone_size: NA; j_call: TRBJ1-5; cdr3_nt: TGCGCCAGCAGCTTGGATACAGGGACGGGACAGCCCCAGCATTTT; cdr3_aa: CASSLDTGTGQPQHF
d_call: NA; v_call: TRBV20-1; clone_size: few; j_call: TRBJ2-3; cdr3_nt: TGCAGTGCTAGCCAGACAGTTTCTAGCACAGATACGCAGTATTTT; cdr3_aa: CSASQTVSSTDTQYF
d_call: NA; v_call: TRBV9; clone_size: few; j_call: TRBJ2-1; cdr3_nt: TGTGCCAGCAGCGTAGAGCTGGGAGGTCTCGGTGAGCAGTTCTTC; cdr3_aa: CASSVELGGLGEQFF
d_call: TRBD2; v_call: TRBV15; clone_size: NA; j_call: TRBJ2-7; cdr3_nt: TGTGCCTCCAGCAGTGCTAGCGGGAATGGCGAGCAGTACTTC; cdr3_aa: CASSSASGNGEQYF